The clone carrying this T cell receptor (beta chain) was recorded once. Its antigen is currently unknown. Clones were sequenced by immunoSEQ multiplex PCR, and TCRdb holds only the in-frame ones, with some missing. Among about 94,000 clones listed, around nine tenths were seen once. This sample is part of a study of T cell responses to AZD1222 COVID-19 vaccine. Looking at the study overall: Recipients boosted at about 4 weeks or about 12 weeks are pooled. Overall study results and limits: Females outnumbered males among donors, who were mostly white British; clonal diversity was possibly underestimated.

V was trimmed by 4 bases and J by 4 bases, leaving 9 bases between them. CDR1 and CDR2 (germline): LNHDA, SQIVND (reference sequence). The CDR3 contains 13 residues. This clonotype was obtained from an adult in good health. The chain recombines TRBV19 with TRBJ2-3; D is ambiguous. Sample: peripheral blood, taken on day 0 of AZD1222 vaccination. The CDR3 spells CASSKVVPDTQYF. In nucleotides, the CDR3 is TGTGCCAGTAGTAAAGTAGTCCCAGATACGCAGTATTTT.